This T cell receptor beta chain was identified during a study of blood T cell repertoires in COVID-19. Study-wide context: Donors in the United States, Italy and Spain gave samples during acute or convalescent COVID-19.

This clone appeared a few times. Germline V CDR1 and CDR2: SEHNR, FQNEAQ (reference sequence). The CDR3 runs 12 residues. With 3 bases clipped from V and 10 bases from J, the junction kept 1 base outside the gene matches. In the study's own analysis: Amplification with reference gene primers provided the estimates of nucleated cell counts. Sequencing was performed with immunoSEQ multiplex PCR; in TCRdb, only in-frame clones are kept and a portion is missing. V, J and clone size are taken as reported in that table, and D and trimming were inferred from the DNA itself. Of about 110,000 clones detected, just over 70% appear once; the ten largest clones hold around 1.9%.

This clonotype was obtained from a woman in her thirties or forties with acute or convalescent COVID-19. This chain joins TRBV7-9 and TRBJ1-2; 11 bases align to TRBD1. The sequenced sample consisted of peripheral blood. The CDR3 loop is CASSLGQGDYTF. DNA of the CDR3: TGTGCCAGCAGCTTGGGACAGGGGGACTACACCTTC.